A selection of T cell receptor beta chains follows, all from one sample in a study of T cell repertoires in cytomegalovirus infection. TCRdb fed the reads into MiXCR, producing one record per CDR3 protein. The sample shows around 800,000 distinct CDR3 sequences, over 25% of them seen only once. No antigen has been assigned to these receptors. Source: cultured CD8+ T cells from PBMCs, taken from culture after CMV antigen stimulation. These receptor sequences come from a human donor in good health (CMV status not recorded). Some clones in this sample may be carry-over from other donors' samples. Both conserved end residues are part of each CDR3. D genes are given only for firm matches. The size of a clone is reported for some rows only, either as once, few or many, or as a class for expanded clones.

J gene: TRBJ1-5; V gene: TRBV19; clone size: -; D gene: -; CDR3 protein: CASSPSRWPQHF; CDR3 DNA: TGTGCCAGTAGTCCGAGTCGGTGGCCCCAGCATTTT
J gene: TRBJ2-1; V gene: TRBV7-2; clone size: many; D gene: TRBD2; CDR3 protein: CASSLNLAGDNYNEQFF; CDR3 DNA: TGTGCCAGCAGCCTGAATTTAGCGGGGGACAACTACAATGAGCAGTTCTTC
J gene: TRBJ2-1; V gene: TRBV6-5; clone size: -; D gene: -; CDR3 protein: CASSFSHPNEQFF; CDR3 DNA: TGTGCCAGCAGTTTCTCCCACCCAAATGAGCAGTTCTTC
J gene: TRBJ2-2; V gene: TRBV7-9; clone size: -; D gene: -; CDR3 protein: CASSSPGRMANTGELFF; CDR3 DNA: TGTGCCAGCAGCTCCCCGGGACGGATGGCGAACACCGGGGAGCTGTTTTTT
J gene: TRBJ1-2; V gene: TRBV28; clone size: few; D gene: TRBD1; CDR3 protein: CASSFPRTGGWYGYTF; CDR3 DNA: TGTGCCAGCAGTTTCCCGCGGACAGGGGGCTGGTATGGCTACACCTTC
J gene: TRBJ1-2; V gene: TRBV6-8; clone size: once; D gene: -; CDR3 protein: CASSYEGPDSSYTF; CDR3 DNA: TGTGCCAGCAGTTACGAAGGCCCCGATAGTAGCTACACCTTC
J gene: TRBJ1-3; V gene: TRBV7-6; clone size: -; D gene: TRBD1; CDR3 protein: CASSSDRGNTIYF; CDR3 DNA: TGTGCCAGCAGCTCGGACAGGGGAAACACCATATATTTT
J gene: TRBJ2-7; V gene: TRBV6-5; clone size: few; D gene: -; CDR3 protein: CASSYTGVSYEQYF; CDR3 DNA: TGTGCCAGCAGTTACACGGGGGTGAGCTACGAGCAGTACTTC
J gene: TRBJ1-2; V gene: TRBV28; clone size: few; D gene: -; CDR3 protein: CASSLYLTNIYGYTF; CDR3 DNA: TGTGCCAGCAGTTTATACCTGACCAATATCTATGGCTACACCTTC
J gene: TRBJ1-2; V gene: TRBV9; clone size: -; D gene: TRBD1; CDR3 protein: CASSAGQGAHGYTF; CDR3 DNA: TGTGCCAGCAGCGCTGGACAGGGGGCACATGGCTACACCTTC